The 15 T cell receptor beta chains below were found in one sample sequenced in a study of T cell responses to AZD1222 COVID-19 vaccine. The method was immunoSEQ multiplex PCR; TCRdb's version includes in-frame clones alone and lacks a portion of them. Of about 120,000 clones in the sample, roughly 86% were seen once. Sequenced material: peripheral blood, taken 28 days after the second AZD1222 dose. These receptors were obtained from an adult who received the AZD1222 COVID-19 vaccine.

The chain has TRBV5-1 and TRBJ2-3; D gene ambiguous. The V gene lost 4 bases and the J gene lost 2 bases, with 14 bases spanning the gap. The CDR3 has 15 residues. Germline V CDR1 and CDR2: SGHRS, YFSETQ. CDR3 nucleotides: TGCGCCAGCAGCCCCTACGGACGAGACACAGATACGCAGTATTTT. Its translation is CASSPYGRDTDTQYF.

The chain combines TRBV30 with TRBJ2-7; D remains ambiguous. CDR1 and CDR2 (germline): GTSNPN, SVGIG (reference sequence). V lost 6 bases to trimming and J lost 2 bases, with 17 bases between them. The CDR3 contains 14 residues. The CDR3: CACRDHSGAYEQYF. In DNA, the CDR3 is TGTGCCTGCCGAGACCATAGTGGTGCCTACGAGCAGTACTTC.

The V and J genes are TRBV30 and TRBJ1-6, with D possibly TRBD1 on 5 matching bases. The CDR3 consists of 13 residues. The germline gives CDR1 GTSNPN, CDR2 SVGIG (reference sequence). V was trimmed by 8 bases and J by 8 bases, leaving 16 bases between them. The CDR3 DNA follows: TGTGCCGGGGCCCCCGGTCGGGATTCACCCCTCCACTTT. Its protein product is CAGAPGRDSPLHF.

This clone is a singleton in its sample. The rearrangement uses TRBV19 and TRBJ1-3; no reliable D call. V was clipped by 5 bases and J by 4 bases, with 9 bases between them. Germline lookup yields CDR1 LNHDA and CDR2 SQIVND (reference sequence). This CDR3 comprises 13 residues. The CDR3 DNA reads TGTGCCAGTAGTTCGGATCTAGGAAACACCATATATTTT. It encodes CASSSDLGNTIYF.

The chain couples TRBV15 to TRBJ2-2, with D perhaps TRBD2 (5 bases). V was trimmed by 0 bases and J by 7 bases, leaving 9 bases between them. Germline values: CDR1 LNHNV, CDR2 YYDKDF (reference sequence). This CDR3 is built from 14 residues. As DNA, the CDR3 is TGTGCCACCAGCAGAGATAGGGAGTACGGGGAGCTGTTTTTT. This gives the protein CATSRDREYGELFF.

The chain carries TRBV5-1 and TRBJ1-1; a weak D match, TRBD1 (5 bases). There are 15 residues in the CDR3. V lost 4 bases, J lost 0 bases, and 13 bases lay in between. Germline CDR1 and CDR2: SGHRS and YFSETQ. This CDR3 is CASSAPGYLNTEAFF. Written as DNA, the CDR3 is TGCGCCAGCAGCGCACCAGGGTATCTGAACACTGAAGCTTTCTTT. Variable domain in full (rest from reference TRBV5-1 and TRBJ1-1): KAGVTQTPRYLIKTRGQQVTLSCSPISGHRSVSWYQQTPGQGLQFLFEYFSETQRNKGNFPGRFSGRQFSNSRSEMNVSTLELGDSALYLCASSAPGYLNTEAFFGQGTRLTVV.

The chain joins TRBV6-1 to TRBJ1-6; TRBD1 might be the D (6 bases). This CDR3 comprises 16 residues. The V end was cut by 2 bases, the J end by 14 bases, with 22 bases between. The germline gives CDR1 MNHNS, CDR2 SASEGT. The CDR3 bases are TGTGCCAGCAGTGAACGTGGTTCAGGGGCCCGTCGTGCCCTCCACTTT. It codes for CASSERGSGARRALHF.

The CDR3 protein is CASSVVSSSNYGYTF. For the CDR3, the DNA is TGTGCCAGCAGCGTAGTTAGCTCTTCTAACTATGGCTACACCTTC. The genes are TRBV9 and TRBJ1-2; D unresolved. This CDR3 comprises 15 residues. Trimming stripped 0 bases from V and 0 bases from J, with 9 bases between. The germline CDR1 and CDR2 sequences are SGDLS and YYNGEE.

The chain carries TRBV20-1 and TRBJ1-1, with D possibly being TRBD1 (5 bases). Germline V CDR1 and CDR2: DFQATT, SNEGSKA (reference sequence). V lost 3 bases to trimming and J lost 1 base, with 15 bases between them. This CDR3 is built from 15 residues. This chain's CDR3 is CSASGGDRWNTEAFF. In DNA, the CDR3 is TGCAGTGCTAGTGGGGGGGACCGGTGGAACACTGAAGCTTTCTTT.

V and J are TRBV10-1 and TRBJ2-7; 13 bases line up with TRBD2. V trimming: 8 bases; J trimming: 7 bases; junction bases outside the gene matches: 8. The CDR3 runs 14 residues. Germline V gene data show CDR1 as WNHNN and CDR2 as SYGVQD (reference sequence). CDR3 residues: CASGLAGAPGEQYF. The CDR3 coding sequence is TGCGCCAGCGGACTAGCGGGGGCCCCGGGTGAGCAGTACTTC.

CDR3 nucleotide sequence: TGTGCCAGCAGTTTCGACAGGTCCTATGGCTACACCTTC. Residues: CASSFDRSYGYTF. V usage is TRBV7-2 and J usage is TRBJ1-2; possibly TRBD1 for D (6 bases). The germline CDR1 and CDR2 sequences are SGHTA and FQGNSA. The CDR3 length is 13 residues. V was shortened by 6 bases and J by 4 bases, with 12 bases between the two germline ends.

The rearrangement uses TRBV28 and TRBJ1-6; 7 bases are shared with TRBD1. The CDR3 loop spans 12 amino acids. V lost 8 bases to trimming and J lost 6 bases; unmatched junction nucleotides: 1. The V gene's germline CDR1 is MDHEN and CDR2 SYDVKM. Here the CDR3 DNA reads TGTGCCAGCCGGGACAGTAATTCACCCCTCCACTTT. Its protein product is CASRDSNSPLHF.

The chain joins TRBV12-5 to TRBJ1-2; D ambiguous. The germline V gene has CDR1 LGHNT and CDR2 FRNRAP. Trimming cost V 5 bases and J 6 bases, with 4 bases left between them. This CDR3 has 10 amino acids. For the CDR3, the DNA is TGTGCTAGTGGTACCAATGGCTACACCTTC. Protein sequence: CASGTNGYTF.

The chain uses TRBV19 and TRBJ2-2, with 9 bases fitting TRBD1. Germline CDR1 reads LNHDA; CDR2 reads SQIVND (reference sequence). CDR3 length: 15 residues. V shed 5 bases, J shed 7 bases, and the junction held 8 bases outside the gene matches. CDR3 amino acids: CASSPRTGVVGELFF. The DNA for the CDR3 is TGTGCCAGTAGTCCCCGGACAGGGGTTGTCGGGGAGCTGTTTTTT.

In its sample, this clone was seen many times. The CDR3 sequence is CASSLTDRVSYGYTF. The CDR3 DNA follows: TGTGCCAGCAGCCTTACTGACAGGGTCTCCTATGGCTACACCTTC. The chain joins TRBV6-2 or TRBV6-3 to TRBJ1-2; TRBD1 matches at 7 bases. Germline CDR1 MNHEY, CDR2 SVGEGT. V lost 6 bases, J lost 4 bases, and 11 bases stayed unmatched. The CDR3 totals 15 residues.